The sequence of this T cell receptor beta chain was determined in a study of blood T cell repertoires in COVID-19. CDR1 is LGHNA and CDR2 is YSLEER in the germline V gene. Trimming removed 5 bases from V and 9 bases from J; junction bases left unmatched: 12. The CDR3 is made up of 14 amino acids. How the authors handled the data: Using reference gene primer amplification, nucleated cell counts were estimated. Produced via immunoSEQ multiplex PCR; TCRdb's table is partial and in-frame only. The DNA was the basis for D and trimming; V, J and clone size are from that table. The sample has about 58,000 clones; 70% to 90% are singletons.

The V gene is TRBV4-3, the J gene TRBJ2-5; 7 bases map to TRBD2. The sequenced material came from peripheral blood. The source is a woman in her sixties with active COVID-19. CDR3 sequence: CASSMGGRGGAQYF. CDR3 sequence (DNA): TGCGCCAGCAGCATGGGGGGGAGGGGAGGAGCCCAGTACTTC.